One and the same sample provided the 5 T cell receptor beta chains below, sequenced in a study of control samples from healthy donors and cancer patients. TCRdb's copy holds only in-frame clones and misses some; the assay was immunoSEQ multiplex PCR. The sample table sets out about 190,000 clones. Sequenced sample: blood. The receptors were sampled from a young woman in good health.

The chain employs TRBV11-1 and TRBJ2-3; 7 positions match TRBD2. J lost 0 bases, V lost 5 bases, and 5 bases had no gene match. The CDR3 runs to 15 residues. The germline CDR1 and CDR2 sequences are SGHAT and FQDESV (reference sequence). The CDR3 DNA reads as TGTGCCAGCAGCGACATGGGGGGGAGCACAGATACGCAGTATTTT. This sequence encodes CASSDMGGSTDTQYF.

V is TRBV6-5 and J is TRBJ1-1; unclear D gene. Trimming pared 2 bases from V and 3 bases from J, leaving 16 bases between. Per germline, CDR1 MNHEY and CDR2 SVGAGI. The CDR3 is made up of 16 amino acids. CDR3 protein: CASSYPRYGGDTEAFF. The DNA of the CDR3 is TGTGCCAGCAGTTACCCTCGGTACGGAGGTGACACTGAAGCTTTCTTT.

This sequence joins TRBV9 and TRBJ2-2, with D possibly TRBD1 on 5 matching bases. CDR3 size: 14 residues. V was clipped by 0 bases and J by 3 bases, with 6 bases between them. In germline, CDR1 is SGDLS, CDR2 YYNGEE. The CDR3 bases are TGTGCCAGCAGCGTAGGACAGTACACCGGGGAGCTGTTTTTT. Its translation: CASSVGQYTGELFF.

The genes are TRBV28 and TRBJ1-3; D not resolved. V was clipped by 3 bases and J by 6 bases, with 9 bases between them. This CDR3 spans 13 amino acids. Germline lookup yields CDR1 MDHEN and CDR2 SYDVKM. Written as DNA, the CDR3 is TGTGCCAGCAGTTTGTCCCAAGTAAACACCATATATTTT. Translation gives CASSLSQVNTIYF. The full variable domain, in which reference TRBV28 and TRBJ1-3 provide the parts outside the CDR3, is DVKVTQSSRYLVKRTGEKVFLECVQDMDHENMFWYRQDPGLGLRLIYFSYDVKMKEKGDIPEGYSVSREKKERFSLILESASTNQTSMYLCASSLSQVNTIYFGEGSWLTVV.

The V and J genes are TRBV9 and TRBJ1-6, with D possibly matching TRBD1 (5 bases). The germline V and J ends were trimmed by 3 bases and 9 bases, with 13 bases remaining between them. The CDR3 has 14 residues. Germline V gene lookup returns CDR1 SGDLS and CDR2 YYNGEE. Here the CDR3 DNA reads TGTGCCAGCAGCGGTGGGAGGGGCGGTTCACCCCTCCACTTT. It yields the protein CASSGGRGGSPLHF.